This T cell receptor (beta chain) is from a study of neoadjuvant anti-PD-1 for oral cavity cancer (dated by TCRdb to the early 2020s). About the study as a whole: Three to four biweekly doses of nivolumab at 3 mg/kg were mostly administered to patients before curative-intent surgical resection. Patients who did not progress were given a fourth nivolumab dose at about day 43 and had definitive surgical resection on days 50-56. Patients with complete response, partial response or stable disease by RECIST 1.1 were defined as responders, whereas patients with progression were defined as non-responders. An approximately 33% response rate was observed in the parent correlative cohort, in which around eleven patients were included.

The label giving this sample's time point can be read as: after neoadjuvant nivolumab, at surgical resection. Patients had been newly diagnosed with stage II-IVA oral cavity squamous cell carcinoma, and no prior systemic or radiation treatment had been given to the patients. Everyone in the cohort had locally advanced, HPV-negative oral cavity squamous cell carcinoma. The samples were drawn from a longitudinal correlative study tied to a single-arm phase II trial testing neoadjuvant nivolumab in oral cavity squamous cell carcinoma. Subject-matched pre- and post-treatment PBMCs and tumors from three responders and three non-responders underwent genomic DNA-based TCRbeta sequencing. The Maxwell RSC DNA from Tissue kit was used to isolate genomic DNA from tumor tissue. On the study overall, not on this receptor specifically: The TCR analyses had only a few patients in each response group, and the authors called for validation in larger cohorts. Greater tumor shrinkage was correlated with larger post-treatment sizes of preexisting intratumoral clones, suggesting that expansion of preexisting clones contributed to response. Higher pretreatment blood TCRbeta clonality and lower post-treatment tumor TCRbeta clonality were correlated with higher pretreatment blood Treg/Th17 ratios.

Of note for this clone: The antigen this receptor binds is unknown. No clone much larger than this one lies a single base away; base qualities are absent.

For survey sequencing of tumor libraries, mostly 4.8 ug of input genomic DNA was used, and two replicates were run per sample. The immunoSEQ hsTCRbeta kit was used to prepare TCRbeta libraries according to the manufacturer's instructions. An Illumina NovaSeq 6000 S4 flow cell was used to sequence the final libraries, which had first been combined to 3 nM. The paper's data handling went like this. Raw data preprocessing and quality control were performed with the immunoSEQ Analyzer. The analysis was limited to productive rearrangements, and each clonotype was defined by a unique CDR3 amino acid sequence. Repertoire clonality was estimated as the Gini-Simpson index, which was computed with the R package tcR. Gini indices were compared with Student's t test, and associations with tumor size change were assessed by Pearson correlation. Entries here come from immuneACCESS through TCRdb and include only in-frame sequences with V and J called. Some clones fail to appear in such tables; in the studies checked, an unresolved V gene covers under half of the shortfall, and the cause of the remainder is unknown. Clonal size and the V and J genes are those of that table, whereas D and trimming came from the DNA. Recorded for this sample are more than 12,000 clones; under 40% of them occurred a single time. The ten largest make up 39% of the sample.

Sequencing was performed on tumor tissue, taken after nivolumab (anti-PD-1) treatment. The sequence was collected from a person aged 40 to 85 with oral cavity squamous cell carcinoma.

The CDR3 region reads CASSQEGPASSYNSPLHF. DNA sequence: TGCGCCAGCAGCCAAGAAGGGCCTGCAAGCTCCTATAATTCACCCCTCCACTTT. Recombination joined TRBV4-3 with TRBJ1-6; the D gene cannot be resolved reliably. Inclusive of the bounding cysteine and phenylalanine, the CDR3 is 18 residues long. Only the CDR3 DNA is retained, 54 bases long and in frame from the first base. According to the germline V gene, CDR1 reads LGHNA and CDR2 reads YSLEER. V and J lose 0 bases and 0 bases, and a span of 12 bases separates them.